The source of this TCR beta chain is a study of blood T cells in healthy people across ages. This clonotype was detected a few times. Antigen: not known. Germline CDR1 reads LGHDT; CDR2 reads YNNKEL (reference sequence). V dropped 4 bases and J dropped 3 bases, with 13 bases sitting between them. The CDR3 is made up of 15 amino acids. A second about 6 to 12 cycle PCR used barcoded and J-beta primers. MiXCR, run by TCRdb on the 5' RACE reads, gives a single entry per CDR3 protein. Of about 930,000 distinct CDR3 sequences in the sample, about 29% were seen once. Russia was home to the donors, healthy Caucasian individuals aged 6 to 90. Whole-study results and caveats: A conclusive naive versus antigen-experienced comparison was prevented by the unsorted PBMCs. TCR beta diversity per million T cells fell roughly linearly with age.

These data were also reused for a study on T cells of mothers and their children.

This sequence originates from a woman aged 40-49 years in good health. The sequenced sample consisted of blood. The chain links TRBV3-1 to TRBJ1-5, with D unclear. CDR3 DNA sequence: TGTGCCAGCAGCCCCAGCCGGGCAACCAATCAGCCCCAGCATTTT. Encoded protein: CASSPSRATNQPQHF.